The T cell receptor (beta chain) under discussion was sequenced for a study of blood T cell repertoires in COVID-19. The table lists this clone with a count of one. The germline V gene encodes CDR1 LGHNA and CDR2 YNFKEQ. CDR3 length: 15 residues. The V and J ends lost 1 base and 7 bases, in that order; junction bases with no gene match: 8. Produced via immunoSEQ multiplex PCR; TCRdb's table is partial and in-frame only. This repertoire shows around 110,000 clones, about 82% found once; its top ten account for roughly 17%. The chain joins TRBV4-2 to TRBJ2-3; TRBD2 agrees at 7 bases. The sample comprised peripheral blood. The clonotype originates from a man in his sixties with active or convalescent COVID-19. The CDR3 loop is CASSQGGGSHHTQYF. CDR3 nucleotides: TGTGCCAGCAGCCAAGGAGGCGGGAGTCACCATACGCAGTATTTT.